The next 13 T cell receptor beta chains were all read from a single sample in a study of shared clonotypes between healthy human individuals. The naive CD8 population came from CD45RO-negative cells selected for CCR7, without terminally differentiated effector memory CD45RA+ cells. Sequencing used immunoSEQ multiplex PCR; TCRdb keeps in-frame clones, though not all of them. The data contain around 2,100,000 clones, over 85% of them seen just once; the ten biggest clones take up roughly 1.2%. Sequences were obtained from naive CD8+ T cells sorted from blood. These TCRs come from a young man in good health.

CDR3 in amino acids: CASKPVRLAGGTDTQYF. CDR3 bases: TGTGCCAGCAAACCGGTCAGACTAGCGGGGGGCACAGATACGCAGTATTTT. The chain is built from TRBV28 and TRBJ2-3; 12 nucleotides match TRBD2. Per germline, CDR1 MDHEN and CDR2 SYDVKM. The CDR3 contains 17 residues. After removal of 7 bases from V and 1 base from J, the junction contained 9 bases not matched to a gene.

V is TRBV15 and J is TRBJ1-1; perhaps TRBD1 as D (6 bases). The CDR3 has 18 residues. Germline V gene lookup returns CDR1 LNHNV and CDR2 YYDKDF (reference sequence). V was pared by 0 bases and J by 2 bases, with 19 bases between. CDR3 region: CATSREGGLGAGNTEAFF. DNA of the CDR3: TGTGCCACCAGCAGAGAGGGGGGCTTGGGAGCGGGTAACACTGAAGCTTTCTTT. Looking up the rest from reference TRBV15 and TRBJ1-1 gives the full variable domain: DAMVIQNPRYQVTQFGKPVTLSCSQTLNHNVMYWYQQKSSQAPKLLFHYYDKDFNNEADTPDNFQSRRPNTSFCFLDIRSPGLGDTAMYLCATSREGGLGAGNTEAFFGQGTRLTVV.

V and J are TRBV4-1 and TRBJ1-5; no clear D gene. Germline V gives CDR1 MGHRA, CDR2 YSYEKL. The CDR3 length is 15 residues. V was shortened by 0 bases and J by 6 bases, with 12 bases between the two germline ends. This chain's CDR3 is CASSQEEGGAQPQHF. The CDR3 coding sequence is TGCGCCAGCAGCCAAGAAGAGGGTGGAGCTCAGCCCCAGCATTTT.

The chain carries TRBV5-1 and TRBJ2-5; D is possibly TRBD2 (6 bases). CDR3 size: 14 residues. Germline V gene sequence: CDR1 SGHRS, CDR2 YFSETQ. V was trimmed by 4 bases and J by 1 base, leaving 11 bases between them. CDR3 sequence (DNA): TGCGCCAGCAGCCCCGGACTACTCCAAGAGACCCAGTACTTC. Amino acids: CASSPGLLQETQYF.

This chain links TRBV10-3 with TRBJ1-1; unclear D gene. Germline V gene sequence: CDR1 ENHRY, CDR2 SYGVKD. CDR3 length: 13 residues. Trimming stripped 6 bases from V and 6 bases from J, with 14 bases between. Here the CDR3 reads CAISEGLSAEAFF. CDR3 bases: TGTGCCATCAGCGAAGGCCTTAGCGCTGAAGCTTTCTTT.

The CDR3 DNA reads as TGCGCCAGCAGCCAACCGGAGTACGGAGAATCTAGGCCCTTACAAAGACACTTT. As protein: CASSQPEYGESRPLQRHF. The V and J genes are TRBV4-1 and TRBJ1-6; no firm D call. The CDR3 is made up of 18 amino acids. CDR1 and CDR2 from the germline V gene are MGHRA and YSYEKL. Trimming removed 2 bases from V and 19 bases from J, with 33 bases in between.

The rearrangement uses TRBV7-9 and TRBJ2-7; D not certain. Germline assignment: CDR1 SEHNR and CDR2 FQNEAQ (reference sequence). The CDR3 is 13 residues long. The V gene lost 5 bases and the J gene lost 5 bases, with 13 bases spanning the gap. The CDR3 loop is CASSPSLVDEQYF. The CDR3, as DNA: TGTGCCAGCAGCCCCAGTCTAGTAGACGAGCAGTACTTC.

The V and J genes are TRBV7-9 and TRBJ2-7, with TRBD1 as a possible D gene (5 bases). The CDR3 is 15 residues long. Germline V gene sequence: CDR1 SEHNR, CDR2 FQNEAQ (reference sequence). Trimming stripped 4 bases from V and 0 bases from J, with 13 bases between. The CDR3 DNA reads as TGTGCCAGCAGCTCCCCCGACAGCTTCTCCTACGAGCAGTACTTC. It translates to CASSSPDSFSYEQYF.

The J gene is TRBJ2-1, the V gene TRBV6-6; 7 bases fit TRBD2. CDR1 is MNHNY and CDR2 is SVGAGI in the germline V gene (reference sequence). Trimming took 7 bases from V and 5 from J; bases not matched to a gene: 11. The CDR3 has 15 amino acids. The CDR3 here is CASTLLAGDDNEQFF. The CDR3 DNA reads as TGTGCCAGCACCTTACTGGCGGGAGATGACAATGAGCAGTTCTTC.

The chain combines TRBV2 with TRBJ2-1; possibly TRBD1 for D (5 bases). Germline V gene lookup returns CDR1 SNHLY and CDR2 FYNNEI. The CDR3 has 10 residues. V lost 6 bases, J lost 10 bases, and 7 bases lay in between. This chain's CDR3 is CASSWTEQFF. Here the CDR3 DNA reads TGTGCCAGCAGCTGGACAGAGCAGTTCTTC.

The gene calls are TRBV9 and TRBJ1-4; 11 bases agree with TRBD1. V shed 2 bases, J shed 7 bases, and the junction held 4 bases outside the gene matches. Germline CDR1 and CDR2: SGDLS and YYNGEE. This CDR3 has 15 amino acids. The CDR3 is CASSVGGQGAEKLFF. CDR3 coding DNA: TGTGCCAGCAGCGTGGGTGGACAGGGGGCTGAAAAACTGTTTTTT.

The chain recombines TRBV9 with TRBJ2-1; 9 bases line up with TRBD2. V shed 6 bases, J shed 9 bases, and the junction held 7 bases outside the gene matches. Germline loops: CDR1 SGDLS, CDR2 YYNGEE. The length of the CDR3 is 13 residues. The CDR3 coding sequence is TGTGCCAGCACTCTAGCGGGATCGGGTGAGCAGTTCTTC. This sequence encodes CASTLAGSGEQFF.

V usage is TRBV30 and J usage is TRBJ2-7, with D possibly TRBD2 on 7 matching bases. The CDR3 covers 14 residues. With 4 bases removed from V and 7 bases from J, the gap between germline ends came to 20 bases. Germline lookup yields CDR1 GTSNPN and CDR2 SVGIG (reference sequence). The CDR3 DNA sequence: TGTGCCTGGATGGGAGGGGGACCGGGTAGGGAGCAGTACTTC. Amino acid sequence: CAWMGGGPGREQYF.